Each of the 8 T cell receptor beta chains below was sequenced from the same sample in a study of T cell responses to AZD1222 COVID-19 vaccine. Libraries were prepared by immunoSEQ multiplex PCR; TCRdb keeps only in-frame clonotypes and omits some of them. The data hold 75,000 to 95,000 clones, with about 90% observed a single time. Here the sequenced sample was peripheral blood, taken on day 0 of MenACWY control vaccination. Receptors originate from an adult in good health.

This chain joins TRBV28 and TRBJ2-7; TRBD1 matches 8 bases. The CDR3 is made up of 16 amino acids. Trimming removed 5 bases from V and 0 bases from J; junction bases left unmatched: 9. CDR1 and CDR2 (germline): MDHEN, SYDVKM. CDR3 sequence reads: CASSTPGTGLSYEQYF. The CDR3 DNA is TGTGCCAGCAGTACCCCAGGGACAGGACTCTCCTACGAGCAGTACTTC.

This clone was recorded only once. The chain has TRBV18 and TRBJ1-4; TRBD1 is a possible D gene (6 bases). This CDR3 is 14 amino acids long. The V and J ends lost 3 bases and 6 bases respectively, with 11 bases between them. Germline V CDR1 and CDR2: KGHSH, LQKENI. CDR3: CASSPRGKDEKLFF. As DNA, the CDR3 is TGTGCCAGCTCACCCAGGGGCAAGGATGAAAAACTGTTTTTT.

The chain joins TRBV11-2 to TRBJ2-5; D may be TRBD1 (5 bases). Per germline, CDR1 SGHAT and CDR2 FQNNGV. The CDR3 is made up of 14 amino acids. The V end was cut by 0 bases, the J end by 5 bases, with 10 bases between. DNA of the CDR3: TGTGCCAGCAGCTTAGAGTCAGGGCAGGAGACCCAGTACTTC. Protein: CASSLESGQETQYF.

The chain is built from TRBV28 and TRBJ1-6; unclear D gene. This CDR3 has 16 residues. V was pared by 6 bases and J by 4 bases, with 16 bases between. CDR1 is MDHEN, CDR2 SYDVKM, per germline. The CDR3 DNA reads TGTGCCAGCAGCTGGAACGGTCCCCGATATAATTCACCCCTCCACTTT. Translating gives CASSWNGPRYNSPLHF.

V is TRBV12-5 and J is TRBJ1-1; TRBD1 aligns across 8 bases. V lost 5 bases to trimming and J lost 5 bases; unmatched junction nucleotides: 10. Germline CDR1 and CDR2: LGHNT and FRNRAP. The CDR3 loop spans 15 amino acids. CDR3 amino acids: CASGQTGVLGTEAFF. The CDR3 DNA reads TGTGCTAGTGGTCAGACAGGGGTTTTAGGGACTGAAGCTTTCTTT.

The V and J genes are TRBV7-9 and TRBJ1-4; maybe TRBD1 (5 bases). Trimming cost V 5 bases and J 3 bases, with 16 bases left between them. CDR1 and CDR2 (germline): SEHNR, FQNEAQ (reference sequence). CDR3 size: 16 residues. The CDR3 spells CASSNGPGLPNEKLFF. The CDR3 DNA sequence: TGTGCCAGCAGCAATGGACCGGGGCTCCCTAATGAAAAACTGTTTTTT.

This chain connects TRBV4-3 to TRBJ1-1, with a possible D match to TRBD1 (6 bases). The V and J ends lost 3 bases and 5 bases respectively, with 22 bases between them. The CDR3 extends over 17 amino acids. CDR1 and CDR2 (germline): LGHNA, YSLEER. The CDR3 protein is CASSQGGTAVERTEAFF. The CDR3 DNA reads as TGCGCCAGCAGCCAGGGGGGCACAGCGGTTGAGCGAACTGAAGCTTTCTTT.

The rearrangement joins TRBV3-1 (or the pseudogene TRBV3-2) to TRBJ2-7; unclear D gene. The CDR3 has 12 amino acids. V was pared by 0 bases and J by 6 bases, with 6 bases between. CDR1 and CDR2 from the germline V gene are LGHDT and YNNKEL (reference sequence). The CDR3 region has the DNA TGTGCCAGCAGCCAAGACCCCCTCGAGCAGTACTTC. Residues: CASSQDPLEQYF.